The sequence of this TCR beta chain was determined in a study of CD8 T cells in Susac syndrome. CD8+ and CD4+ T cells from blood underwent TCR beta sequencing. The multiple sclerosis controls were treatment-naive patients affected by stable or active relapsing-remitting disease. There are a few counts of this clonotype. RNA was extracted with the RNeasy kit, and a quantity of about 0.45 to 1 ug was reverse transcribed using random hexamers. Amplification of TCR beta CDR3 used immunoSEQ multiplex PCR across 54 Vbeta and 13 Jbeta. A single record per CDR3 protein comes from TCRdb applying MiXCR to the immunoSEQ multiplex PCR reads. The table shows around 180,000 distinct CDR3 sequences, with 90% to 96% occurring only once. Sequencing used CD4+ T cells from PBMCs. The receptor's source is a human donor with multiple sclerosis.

The CDR3 bases are TGTGCCAGCAGCCCGGCGGGACAGGGGGTTACGGAGACCCAGTACTTC. This gives the protein CASSPAGQGVTETQYF. The rearrangement uses TRBV7-2 and TRBJ2-5, with 11 bases matching TRBD1. CDR3 size: 16 residues. Germline values: CDR1 SGHTA, CDR2 FQGNSA. With 5 bases clipped from V and 5 bases from J, the junction kept 10 bases outside the gene matches.